The 13 T cell receptor beta chains listed next were all sequenced from one sample in a study of Ad26.COV2.S vaccination and SARS-CoV-2 variants. Assay: immunoSEQ multiplex PCR; the TCRdb copy retains only in-frame clones and omits some. The sample lists a few hundred thousand clones, 80% to 90% occurring once. Specified treatment: around 19 received Ad26.COV2.S at low or high dose, single or two shots; roughly five received placebo; per-sample allocation not given. Repertoires come from day 63 after the first vaccine or placebo injection. This sample comprised peripheral blood, obtained in a trial of Ad26.COV2.S vaccine versus placebo. These receptors all stem from a person between 18 and 65 years old who received the Ad26.COV2.S COVID-19 vaccine or a placebo.

The chain has TRBV30 and TRBJ1-5, with D possibly TRBD1 on 5 matching bases. The V gene lost 3 bases and the J gene lost 1 base, with 7 bases spanning the gap. The CDR3 is 13 amino acids. The germline gives CDR1 GTSNPN, CDR2 SVGIG (reference sequence). The CDR3 nucleotides read TGTGCCTGGAGGGGGGGGAGCAATCAGCCCCAGCATTTT. It yields the protein CAWRGGSNQPQHF.

The CDR3 bases are TGTGCCAGCAGTTACCGGGTGGGAGGCGGGGCGGCTCAGCCCCAGCATTTT. Residues: CASSYRVGGGAAQPQHF. The chain recombines TRBV6-2 or TRBV6-3 with TRBJ1-5; perhaps TRBD1 as D (5 bases). The V end lost 2 bases, the J end lost 6 bases, and 20 bases lay between the germline ends. CDR3 size: 17 residues. CDR1 MNHEY and CDR2 SVGEGT come from the germline V gene.

The chain has TRBV15 and TRBJ2-5; 8 bases fit TRBD1. V shed 5 bases, J shed 4 bases, and the junction held 3 bases outside the gene matches. The CDR3 is 13 amino acids. Germline CDR1 reads LNHNV; CDR2 reads YYDKDF (reference sequence). Written as DNA, the CDR3 is TGTGCCACCAGCGGACAGGGAGCAGAGACCCAGTACTTC. Residues: CATSGQGAETQYF. Full variable domain (remainder filled in from reference TRBV15 and TRBJ2-5): DAMVIQNPRYQVTQFGKPVTLSCSQTLNHNVMYWYQQKSSQAPKLLFHYYDKDFNNEADTPDNFQSRRPNTSFCFLDIRSPGLGDTAMYLCATSGQGAETQYFGPGTRLLVL.

The chain combines TRBV3-1 (or the pseudogene TRBV3-2) with TRBJ1-1; tentative D call: TRBD1 (5 bases). Germline V gene lookup returns CDR1 LGHDT and CDR2 YNNKEL (reference sequence). The CDR3 has 14 residues. V lost 4 bases to trimming and J lost 10 bases, with 19 bases between them. Written as DNA, the CDR3 is TGTGCCAGCAGCCGACCGACAGAGAGTAGGCGAGCTTTCTTT. The encoded protein is CASSRPTESRRAFF.

The V call is TRBV7-9, the J call TRBJ1-4; 10 nucleotides align to TRBD1. V lost 1 base, J lost 5 bases, and 1 base stayed unmatched. CDR3 size: 15 residues. Germline CDR1 and CDR2: SEHNR and FQNEAQ (reference sequence). CDR3 residues: CASSLGQGANEKLFF. The CDR3 nucleotides are TGTGCCAGCAGCTTAGGACAGGGGGCAAATGAAAAACTGTTTTTT.

The chain carries TRBV5-6 and TRBJ1-2; a possible D gene is TRBD1 (6 bases). Trimming took 4 bases from V and 0 from J, leaving 10 bases between them. The CDR3 totals 14 residues. Germline CDR1 reads SGHDT; CDR2 reads YYEEEE. The CDR3 protein is CASSRTGTNYGYTF. The CDR3 coding sequence is TGTGCCAGCAGCCGTACAGGGACTAACTATGGCTACACCTTC. The complete variable domain, with remaining parts taken from reference TRBV5-6 and TRBJ1-2, reads DAGVTQSPTHLIKTRGQQVTLRCSPKSGHDTVSWYQQALGQGPQFIFQYYEEEERQRGNFPDRFSGHQFPNYSSELNVNALLLGDSALYLCASSRTGTNYGYTFGSGTRLTVV.

The chain has TRBV6-6 and TRBJ1-2, with D possibly being TRBD1 (5 bases). CDR1 MNHNY and CDR2 SVGAGI come from the germline V gene (reference sequence). V gave up 5 bases and J gave up 6 bases, with 10 bases separating them. The CDR3 loop spans 12 amino acids. CDR3: CASSMTANGYTF. CDR3 in DNA: TGTGCCAGCAGTATGACAGCTAATGGCTACACCTTC.

This clone was counted at least ten times. V gene TRBV28 combines with J gene TRBJ1-5; TRBD1 might be the D (5 bases). The CDR3 contains 15 residues. Germline CDR1 and CDR2: MDHEN and SYDVKM. V lost 4 bases, J lost 1 base, and 11 bases lay in between. The CDR3 DNA reads as TGTGCCAGCAGTTACAGGACGTCGAGCAATCAGCCCCAGCATTTT. It encodes CASSYRTSSNQPQHF. The full variable domain, its missing parts supplied by reference TRBV28 and TRBJ1-5, is DVKVTQSSRYLVKRTGEKVFLECVQDMDHENMFWYRQDPGLGLRLIYFSYDVKMKEKGDIPEGYSVSREKKERFSLILESASTNQTSMYLCASSYRTSSNQPQHFGDGTRLSIL.

This chain connects TRBV18 to TRBJ2-7, with a tentative D call TRBD1 (6 bases). Germline-derived CDR1 and CDR2 are KGHSH and LQKENI. This CDR3 contains 14 residues. The V end lost 3 bases, the J end lost 5 bases, and 14 bases lay between the germline ends. CDR3 sequence reads: CASSPGNGGDEQYF. The CDR3 coding sequence is TGTGCCAGCTCACCGGGGAATGGGGGCGACGAGCAGTACTTC.

Comment on this clone: Other DNA variants within this sample encode the same CDR3. This chain uses TRBV19 with TRBJ1-2, with D perhaps matching TRBD1 (6 bases). V lost 3 bases and J lost 6, with 20 bases in between. The CDR3 sequence is 16 residues long. Germline V gene lookup returns CDR1 LNHDA and CDR2 SQIVND (reference sequence). The CDR3 spells CASSMGGGRGSHGYTF. CDR3 in DNA: TGTGCCAGTAGTATGGGGGGCGGGAGGGGCTCTCATGGCTACACCTTC.

V usage is TRBV4-1 and J usage is TRBJ1-5; 7 bases line up with TRBD1. CDR3 size: 13 residues. J gave up 4 bases and V 8 bases, and 5 bases lay outside the gene matches. CDR1 is MGHRA, CDR2 YSYEKL, per germline. This CDR3 is CASGWGQNQPQHF. Written as DNA, the CDR3 is TGCGCCAGCGGTTGGGGACAGAATCAGCCCCAGCATTTT.

J is TRBJ1-6 and V is TRBV19, with D possibly being TRBD1 (5 bases). This CDR3 is 14 amino acids long. Germline CDR1 reads LNHDA; CDR2 reads SQIVND (reference sequence). V lost 6 bases, J lost 7 bases, and 13 bases lay in between. CDR3 protein: CASRSGQTNSPLHF. For the CDR3, the DNA is TGTGCCAGTAGATCCGGACAAACAAATTCACCCCTCCACTTT.

This clone was detected only a few times. This chain links TRBV5-5 with TRBJ2-1; D is undetermined. The CDR3 extends over 15 amino acids. CDR1 SGHKS and CDR2 YYEKEE come from the germline V gene (reference sequence). Trimming pared 0 bases from V and 3 bases from J, leaving 10 bases between. The CDR3 spells CASSLGPPGYNEQFF. CDR3 sequence (DNA): TGTGCCAGCAGCTTGGGGCCTCCGGGCTACAATGAGCAGTTCTTC.